One and the same sample provided the 28 T cell receptor beta chains below, sequenced in a study of breast tumors, draining lymph nodes, adjacent tissues. TCRdb ran MiXCR on the multiplex PCR reads and lists one entry per CDR3 protein. The sample includes 190,000 or so distinct CDR3 sequences, approximately 33% of them seen just once. Samples came from axillary lymph nodes draining the breast cancer. Sequencing was done on a sample of axillary lymph node tissue. The receptors shown here come from a female donor with breast cancer. Some clones in this sample may be carry-over from other donors' samples.

At least ten counts were recorded for this clonotype. One end of the junction fails to match germline, which may point to a read error. The chain has TRBV12-3 or TRBV12-4 and TRBJ1-3; D is uncertain. The CDR3 has 12 amino acids. CDR3 amino acids: CASSLGGNTIYF. DNA of the CDR3: TGTGCCAGCAGCTTAGGTGGAAACACCATATATTTT.

This clonotype was seen ten or more times. This rearrangement joins TRBV19 to TRBJ2-1; D might be TRBD2 (6 bases). With 5 bases removed from V and 1 base from J, the gap between germline ends came to 12 bases. Germline V gives CDR1 LNHDA, CDR2 SQIVND (reference sequence). The length of the CDR3 is 15 residues. Written as DNA, the CDR3 is TGTGCCAGTAGTCTCGACGGGAGTTCCTACAATGAGCAGTTCTTC. Translated: CASSLDGSSYNEQFF.

The chain uses TRBV20-1 and TRBJ2-3; unclear D gene. The V gene's germline CDR1 is DFQATT and CDR2 SNEGSKA (reference sequence). Deletions cut 2 bases from V and 7 bases from J, with 7 bases between. The CDR3 contains 11 residues. The CDR3 loop reads CSARQAHTQYF. The CDR3 DNA reads as TGCAGTGCTAGACAGGCCCATACGCAGTATTTT.

Of note for this clonotype: A clone one base away is much larger, so this may be a read error. This is likely a read error, given that the CDR3 carries no conserved phenylalanine or tryptophan at its end. The V call is TRBV12-3 or TRBV12-4, the J call TRBJ2-7; no clear D. The CDR3 is 13 residues long. The ends were cut back, 8 bases at V and 0 bases at J, with 11 bases in the middle. This CDR3 reads CASRYASSYEQYL. The DNA of the CDR3 is TGTGCCAGCCGTTATGCGAGCTCCTACGAGCAGTACCTC.

This clonotype appeared many times. A much larger clone is a single base away; this may be a read error. This sequence joins TRBV6-4 and TRBJ2-7, with 7 bases lining up with TRBD1. Germline V gene sequence: CDR1 MRHNA, CDR2 SNTAGT. V gave up 5 bases and J gave up 6 bases; unmatched junction bases: 10. The CDR3 has 14 residues. The CDR3 loop is CASSHFGQEREQYF. The DNA of the CDR3 is TGTGCCAGCAGTCACTTCGGACAGGAGCGCGAGCAGTACTTC.

As concerns this clonotype: A much bigger clone sits one base away, suggesting this may be a read error. The genes are TRBV11-3 and TRBJ2-1, with TRBD2 matching 8 bases. CDR3 length equals 13 residues. CDR1 is SGHNT, CDR2 YENEEA, per germline. The V gene end was trimmed by 2 bases and the J gene end by 12 bases; junction bases not matched to a gene: 6. In DNA form, the CDR3 reads TGTGCCAGCAGCTTAACGGGGGGGACGGGGCAGTTCTTC. Translation gives CASSLTGGTGQFF.

This clonotype was recorded many times. The J gene is TRBJ2-1, the V gene TRBV5-1, with 7 positions matching TRBD2. Per the germline V gene, CDR1 is SGHRS and CDR2 is YFSETQ. Trimming at V came to 0 bases and at J to 6 bases, leaving 6 bases not matched to a gene. CDR3 length: 15 residues. DNA for the CDR3: TGCGCCAGCAGCTTGGAGACTAGCACTCCCAATGAGCAGTTCTTC. This codes for CASSLETSTPNEQFF.

With respect to this clonotype: No conserved phenylalanine or tryptophan ends this CDR3, so it is likely a read error. The V call is TRBV9, the J call TRBJ2-7; TRBD1 might be the D (6 bases). V lost 10 bases and J 4 bases, leaving 21 bases between the germline ends. This CDR3 spans 14 amino acids. CDR1 SGDLS and CDR2 YYNGEE come from the germline V gene. The DNA of the CDR3 is TGTGCCGGCACCCCAAGCTGGACAGCTTACGAGCAGTACCTC. It specifies CAGTPSWTAYEQYL.

The V gene is TRBV28, the J gene TRBJ1-1; tentatively, D is TRBD1 (6 bases). Germline-derived CDR1 and CDR2 are MDHEN and SYDVKM. Trimming removed 7 bases at V and 4 bases at J, with 10 bases between. The CDR3 length is 12 residues. The CDR3 region has the DNA TGTGCCAGCAAGGGGGTCGGCACTGAAGCTTTCTTT. It encodes CASKGVGTEAFF.

Regarding this clonotype: A read error is possible here, since a much larger clone lies one base away. The chain uses TRBV18 and TRBJ2-3; 7 bases map to TRBD2. Germline values: CDR1 KGHSH, CDR2 LQKENI. The CDR3 runs 16 residues. The CDR3: CTSSSSVPGGTDTQYF. CDR3 in DNA: TGTACCAGCTCATCCTCGGTACCGGGAGGAACGGATACGCAGTATTTT.

This clonotype was counted ten times or more. This chain uses TRBV6-2 or TRBV6-3 with TRBJ2-5; D is unresolved. V lost 1 base and J 5 bases, leaving 8 bases between the germline ends. The CDR3 runs 13 residues. Germline CDR1 is MNHEY and CDR2 is SVGEGT. The CDR3 here is CASSYYEFETQYF. For the CDR3, the DNA is TGTGCCAGCAGTTACTATGAATTTGAGACCCAGTACTTC.

As for this clonotype: Since the CDR3 does not end with the conserved phenylalanine or tryptophan, this likely comes from a read error. The limits of the CDR3 on the DNA are not certain, so only TCRdb's listed CDR3 is given. The chain combines TRBV3-2 with TRBJ2-7; the tabulated D call, TRBD2, remains unverified against the DNA. TRBV3-2 is annotated as a pseudogene. The length of the CDR3 is 15 amino acids, counting both ends. The chain's CDR3 is CASSQDGTSPYEQYL.

This clonotype was detected only a few times. A single base separates this from a much larger clone, so it may be a read error. The rearrangement links TRBV11-3 to TRBJ2-5; D is perhaps TRBD2 (5 bases). Per germline, CDR1 SGHNT and CDR2 YENEEA. The CDR3 length is 12 residues. The CDR3 DNA follows: TGTGCCAGCAGCCAGACCGGGGAGACCCAGTGCTTC. It specifies CASSQTGETQCF.

This clonotype was detected ten times or more. This chain joins TRBV20-1 and TRBJ1-2, with TRBD1 matching 7 bases. Germline-derived CDR1 and CDR2 are DFQATT and SNEGSKA (reference sequence). The CDR3 covers 11 residues. The CDR3 reads CRIRDSYGYTF. CDR3 bases: TGCAGAATCCGGGACAGCTATGGCTACACCTTC.

This clonotype was seen once. At one boundary the junction diverges from the germline segment, which might be a read error. The chain recombines TRBV20-1 with TRBJ1-4; D unclear. Germline CDR1 is DFQATT and CDR2 is SNEGSKA (reference sequence). The length of the CDR3 is 13 residues. The DNA of the CDR3 is TGCAGTGCTAAATGGGAGGACGGTGAAAAACTATTTTTT. It encodes CSAKWEDGEKLFF.

The sample holds many counts of this clonotype. The chain uses TRBV20-1 and TRBJ2-3, with a tentative D call TRBD1 (5 bases). The CDR3 sequence is 15 residues long. Trimming took 7 bases from V and 3 from J, leaving 20 bases between them. Germline V CDR1 and CDR2: DFQATT, SNEGSKA (reference sequence). The CDR3 nucleotides are TGCAGTGTTTGGGGTGGGGCAGGGTCAACAGATACGCAGTATTTT. Translation: CSVWGGAGSTDTQYF.

This clonotype was seen ten or more times. This chain uses TRBV7-3 with TRBJ2-7, with 14 bases aligning to TRBD2. Germline values: CDR1 SGHTA, CDR2 FQGTGA. The V gene end was trimmed by 5 bases and the J gene end by 6 bases; junction bases not matched to a gene: 3. This CDR3 region has 14 residues. CDR3 sequence reads: CASSTGLAGAEQYF. CDR3 in DNA: TGTGCCAGCAGCACGGGACTAGCGGGGGCCGAGCAGTACTTC.

This clonotype was recorded many times. The gene calls are TRBV5-1 and TRBJ2-3, with D maybe TRBD1 (6 bases). Trimming took 0 bases from V and 4 from J, leaving 9 bases between them. Looked up from germline, CDR1 is SGHRS and CDR2 is YFSETQ. This CDR3 has 14 residues. CDR3 nucleotides: TGCGCCAGCAGCTTGGGGGGGCTGGCAGATACGCAGTATTTT. Its protein is CASSLGGLADTQYF.

Comments on this clonotype: This may arise from a read error, as a much more abundant clone is one base away. Here the CDR3 reads CASSLGATGANNVQFF. CDR3 bases: TGTGCCAGCAGCTTAGGGGCTACCGGGGCCAACAATGTGCAGTTCTTC. The chain uses TRBV11-3 and TRBJ2-1; D tentatively fits TRBD1 or TRBD2 (5 bases each). This CDR3 is 16 amino acids long. Germline V gene lookup returns CDR1 SGHNT and CDR2 YENEEA.

This clonotype has at least ten counts. The chain links TRBV19 to TRBJ1-2; TRBD1 might be the D (5 bases). This CDR3 is built from 11 residues. Germline V gene sequence: CDR1 LNHDA, CDR2 SQIVND (reference sequence). V lost 4 bases and J 9 bases, leaving 9 bases between the germline ends. The CDR3 DNA is TGTGCCAGTAGTACCTCGGGACGCTACACCTTC. Amino acid sequence: CASSTSGRYTF.

This clonotype was seen repeatedly, ten times or more. The chain carries TRBV13 and TRBJ2-7; 10 nucleotides line up with TRBD2. Looked up from germline, CDR1 is PRHDT and CDR2 is FYEKMQ (reference sequence). The CDR3 has 17 amino acids. The junction had 7 bases not matched to a gene; V was cut back by 1 base and J by 1 base. Here the CDR3 reads CASSLEGWTSGSYEQYF. The CDR3 nucleotides are TGTGCCAGCAGCTTAGAAGGTTGGACTAGCGGTTCCTACGAGCAGTACTTC.

In its sample, this clonotype was seen a few times. A much bigger clone sits one base away, suggesting this may be a read error. The chain combines TRBV19 with TRBJ1-1; TRBD1 might be the D (6 bases). V was pared by 5 bases and J by 7 bases, with 20 bases between. Germline V gives CDR1 LNHDA, CDR2 SQIVND (reference sequence). This CDR3 comprises 15 residues. CDR3 in amino acids: CASSPNLQGTIEAFF. Written as DNA, the CDR3 is TGTGCCAGTAGTCCCAACCTTCAGGGGACAATTGAAGCTTTCTTT.

This clonotype was recorded at least ten times. This chain joins TRBV3-1 and TRBJ1-2, with a possible D match to TRBD1 (5 bases). V was shortened by 2 bases and J by 2 bases, with 9 bases between the two germline ends. This CDR3 region has 14 residues. CDR1 is LGHDT and CDR2 is YNNKEL in the germline V gene (reference sequence). The CDR3 protein is CASSQNRDNYGYTF. The CDR3, as DNA: TGTGCCAGCAGCCAAAACCGGGACAACTATGGCTACACCTTC.

Worth noting for this clonotype: A much larger clone differs from this one at a single base, so this may be a read error. This chain uses TRBV3-1 with TRBJ2-5, with 9 bases fitting TRBD2. The ends lost 3 bases at V and 7 bases at J; junction bases unmatched: 6. This CDR3 has 14 residues. In germline, CDR1 is LGHDT, CDR2 YNNKEL (reference sequence). The CDR3 region has the DNA TGTGCCAGCAGCCATCCGGGAGCGGGGGGGACCCAGTACTTC. Its protein is CASSHPGAGGTQYF.

This chain links TRBV24-1 with TRBJ2-1; 11 nucleotides agree with TRBD2. The CDR3 contains 16 residues. Germline V gene data show CDR1 as KGHDR and CDR2 as SFDVKD. J was trimmed by 4 bases and V by 5 bases; bases with no gene match: 6. As DNA, the CDR3 is TGTGCCACCAGTGCTTCCGGGACTAGCGGATACAATGAGCAGTTCTTC. Its translation is CATSASGTSGYNEQFF.

There are a few counts of this clonotype. Without the conserved terminal phenylalanine or tryptophan, this CDR3 likely stems from a read error. The rearrangement uses TRBV9 and TRBJ2-1; D unclear. This CDR3 region has 13 residues. Germline CDR1 is SGDLS and CDR2 is YYNGEE. Trimming shortened V by 0 bases and J by 7 bases, and 8 bases separated the two germline ends. CDR3 sequence reads: CASSVGLRNEQFS. CDR3 in DNA: TGTGCCAGCAGCGTAGGCCTTCGGAATGAGCAGTTCTCC.

In its sample, this clonotype was seen a few times. CDR3 in DNA: TGTGCCAGCATGGCCTACACCGGGGAGCTGTTTTTT. As protein: CASMAYTGELFF. The chain combines TRBV28 with TRBJ2-2; no firm D call. The V end was cut by 7 bases, the J end by 3 bases, with 6 bases between. Germline CDR1 is MDHEN and CDR2 is SYDVKM. This CDR3 has 12 amino acids.

As to this clonotype: The CDR3 carries no conserved terminal phenylalanine or tryptophan, so it likely arises from a read error. V gene TRBV7-9 combines with J gene TRBJ2-5, with TRBD2 as a possible D gene (6 bases). The CDR3 covers 13 residues. Germline-derived CDR1 and CDR2 are SEHNR and FQNEAQ (reference sequence). Trimming shortened V by 4 bases and J by 4 bases, and 10 bases separated the two germline ends. The CDR3 nucleotides are TGTGCCAGCAGCTCTTCAGCGGGAGAGACCCAGTACTCC. Translation gives CASSSSAGETQYS.